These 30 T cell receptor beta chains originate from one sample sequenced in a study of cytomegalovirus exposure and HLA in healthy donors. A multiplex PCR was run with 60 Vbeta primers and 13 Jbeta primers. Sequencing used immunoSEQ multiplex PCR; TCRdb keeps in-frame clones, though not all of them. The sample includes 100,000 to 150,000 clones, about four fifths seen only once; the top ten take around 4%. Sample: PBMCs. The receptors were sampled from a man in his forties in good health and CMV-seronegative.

CDR3 region: CASSPTGGSGELFF. The CDR3 nucleotides are TGCGCCAGCAGCCCGACAGGGGGCTCCGGGGAGCTGTTTTTT. The V and J genes are TRBV5-1 and TRBJ2-2; the match to TRBD1 covers 10 bases. There are 14 residues in the CDR3. The ends lost 4 bases at V and 6 bases at J; junction bases unmatched: 3. CDR1 and CDR2 (germline): SGHRS, YFSETQ.

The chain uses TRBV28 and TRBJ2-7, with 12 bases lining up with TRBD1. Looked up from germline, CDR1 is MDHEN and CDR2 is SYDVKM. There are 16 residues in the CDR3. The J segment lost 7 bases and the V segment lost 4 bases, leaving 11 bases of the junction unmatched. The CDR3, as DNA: TGTGCCAGCAGTTCGACACCGGGACAGGGGGCCCATGAGCAGTACTTC. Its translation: CASSSTPGQGAHEQYF. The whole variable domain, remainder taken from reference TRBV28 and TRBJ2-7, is DVKVTQSSRYLVKRTGEKVFLECVQDMDHENMFWYRQDPGLGLRLIYFSYDVKMKEKGDIPEGYSVSREKKERFSLILESASTNQTSMYLCASSSTPGQGAHEQYFGPGTRLTVT.

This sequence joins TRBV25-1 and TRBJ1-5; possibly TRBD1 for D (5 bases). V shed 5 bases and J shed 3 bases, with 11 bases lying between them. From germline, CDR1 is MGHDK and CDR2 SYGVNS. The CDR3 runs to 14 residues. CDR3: CASSLRDYNQPQHF. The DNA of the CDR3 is TGTGCCAGCAGTCTCCGGGACTACAATCAGCCCCAGCATTTT.

CDR3 loop: CASSPRTGPSPLHF. Here the CDR3 DNA reads TGTGCCAGCAGTCCGAGGACAGGGCCTTCACCCCTCCACTTT. The chain couples TRBV6-6 to TRBJ1-6, with 8 nucleotides matching TRBD1. V lost 5 bases, J lost 9 bases, and 6 bases stayed unmatched. CDR3 size: 14 residues. Looked up from germline, CDR1 is MNHNY and CDR2 is SVGAGI (reference sequence).

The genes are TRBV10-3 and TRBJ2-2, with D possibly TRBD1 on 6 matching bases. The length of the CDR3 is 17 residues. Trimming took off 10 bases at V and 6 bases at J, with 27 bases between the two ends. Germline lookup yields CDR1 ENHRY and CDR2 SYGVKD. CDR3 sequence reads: CATGRQEPPHGAGELFF. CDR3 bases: TGTGCCACCGGAAGACAGGAACCACCACACGGGGCCGGGGAGCTGTTTTTT.

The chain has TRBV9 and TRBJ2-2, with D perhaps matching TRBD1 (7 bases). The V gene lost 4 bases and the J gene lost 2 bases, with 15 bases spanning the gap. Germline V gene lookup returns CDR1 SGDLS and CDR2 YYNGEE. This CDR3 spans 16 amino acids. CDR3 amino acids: CASSPRRGRNTGELFF. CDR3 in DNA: TGTGCCAGCAGCCCCCGGAGGGGGCGAAACACCGGGGAGCTGTTTTTT.

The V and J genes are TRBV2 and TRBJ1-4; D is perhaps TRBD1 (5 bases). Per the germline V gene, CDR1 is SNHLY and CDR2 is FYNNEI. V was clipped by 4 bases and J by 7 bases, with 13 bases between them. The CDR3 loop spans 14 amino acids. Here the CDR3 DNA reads TGTGCCAGCAGTGGTGGCAGGGTCGGTGAAAAACTGTTTTTT. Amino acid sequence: CASSGGRVGEKLFF.

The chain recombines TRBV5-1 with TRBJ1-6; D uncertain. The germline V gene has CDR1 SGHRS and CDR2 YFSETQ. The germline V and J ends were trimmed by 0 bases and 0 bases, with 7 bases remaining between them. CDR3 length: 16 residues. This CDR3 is CASSLDGSSYNSPLHF. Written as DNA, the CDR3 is TGCGCCAGCAGCTTGGATGGCAGCTCCTATAATTCACCCCTCCACTTT.

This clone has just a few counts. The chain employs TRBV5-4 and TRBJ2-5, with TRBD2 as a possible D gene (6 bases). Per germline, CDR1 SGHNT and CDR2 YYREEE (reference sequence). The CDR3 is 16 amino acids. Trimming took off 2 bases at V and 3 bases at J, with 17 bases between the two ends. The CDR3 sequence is CASSFGGHREEETQYF. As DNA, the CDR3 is TGTGCCAGCAGCTTTGGAGGTCATAGGGAGGAAGAGACCCAGTACTTC.

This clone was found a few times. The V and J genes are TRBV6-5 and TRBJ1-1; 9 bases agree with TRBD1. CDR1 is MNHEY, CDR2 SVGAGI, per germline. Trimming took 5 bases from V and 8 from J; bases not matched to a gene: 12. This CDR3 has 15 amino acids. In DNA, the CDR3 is TGTGCCAGCAGTACGGGGACAGGGTTGCATCCGGAAGCTTTCTTT. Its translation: CASSTGTGLHPEAFF.

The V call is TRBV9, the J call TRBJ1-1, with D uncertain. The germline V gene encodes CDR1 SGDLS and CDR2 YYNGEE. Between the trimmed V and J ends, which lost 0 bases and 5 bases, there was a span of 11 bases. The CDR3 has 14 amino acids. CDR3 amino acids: CASSVGPSGTEAFF. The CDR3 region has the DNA TGTGCCAGCAGCGTAGGCCCAAGCGGGACTGAAGCTTTCTTT.

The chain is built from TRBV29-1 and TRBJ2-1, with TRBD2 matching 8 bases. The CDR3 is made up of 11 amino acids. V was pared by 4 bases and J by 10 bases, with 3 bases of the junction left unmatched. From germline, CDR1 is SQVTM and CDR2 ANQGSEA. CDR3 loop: CSVVLAGEQFF. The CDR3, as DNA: TGCAGCGTTGTATTAGCGGGGGAGCAGTTCTTC.

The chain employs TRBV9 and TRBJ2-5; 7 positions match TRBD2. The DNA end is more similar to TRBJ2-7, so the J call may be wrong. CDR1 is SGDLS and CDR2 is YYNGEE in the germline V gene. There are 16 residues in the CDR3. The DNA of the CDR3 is TGTGCCAGCAGCACAAGACGCGGGGGAGCAGACTACGAGCAGTACTTC. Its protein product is CASSTRRGGADYEQYF.

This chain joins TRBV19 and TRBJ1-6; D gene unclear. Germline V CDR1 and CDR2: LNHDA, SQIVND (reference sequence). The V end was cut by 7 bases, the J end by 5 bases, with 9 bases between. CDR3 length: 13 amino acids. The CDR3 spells CASKSIDNSPLHF. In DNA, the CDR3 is TGTGCCAGTAAGAGCATCGATAATTCACCCCTCCACTTT.

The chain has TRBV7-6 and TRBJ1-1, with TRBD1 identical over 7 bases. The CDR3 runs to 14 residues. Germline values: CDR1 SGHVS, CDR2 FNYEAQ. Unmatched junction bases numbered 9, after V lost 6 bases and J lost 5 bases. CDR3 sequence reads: CASSPGGTGTEAFF. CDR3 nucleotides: TGTGCCAGCAGTCCAGGGGGTACGGGGACTGAAGCTTTCTTT.

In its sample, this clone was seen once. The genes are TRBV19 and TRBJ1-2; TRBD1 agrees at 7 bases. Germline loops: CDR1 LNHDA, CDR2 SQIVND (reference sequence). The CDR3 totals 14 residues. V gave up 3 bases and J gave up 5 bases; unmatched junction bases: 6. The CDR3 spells CASSIRDRLYGYTF. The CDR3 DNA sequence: TGTGCCAGTAGTATCCGGGACAGACTTTATGGCTACACCTTC.

The CDR3 sequence is CASSDTQDRTGELFF. The CDR3 DNA reads TGTGCCAGCAGTGATACCCAGGACAGGACCGGGGAGCTGTTTTTT. The gene calls are TRBV2 and TRBJ2-2; 7 positions agree with TRBD1. The CDR3 runs to 15 residues. The V segment lost 3 bases and the J segment 5 bases; nucleotides outside the gene matches: 6. The germline gives CDR1 SNHLY, CDR2 FYNNEI. Filled out from reference TRBV2 and TRBJ2-2, the complete variable domain reads EPEVTQTPSHQVTQMGQEVILRCVPISNHLYFYWYRQILGQKVEFLVSFYNNEISEKSEIFDDQFSVERPDGSNFTLKIRSTKLEDSAMYFCASSDTQDRTGELFFGEGSRLTVL.

CDR3 protein: CASSPPYRENSPLHF. DNA of the CDR3: TGTGCCAGCTCACCACCGTACAGGGAGAATTCACCCCTCCACTTT. J is TRBJ1-6 and V is TRBV18, with TRBD1 as a possible D gene (6 bases). Germline CDR1 is KGHSH and CDR2 is LQKENI. This CDR3 has 15 amino acids. Trimming stripped 0 bases from V and 7 bases from J, with 10 bases between.

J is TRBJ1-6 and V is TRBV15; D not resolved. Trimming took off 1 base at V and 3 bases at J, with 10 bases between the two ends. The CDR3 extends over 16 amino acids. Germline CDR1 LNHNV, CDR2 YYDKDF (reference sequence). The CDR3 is CATSRGYESYNSPLHF. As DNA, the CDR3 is TGTGCCACCAGCAGAGGGTACGAGAGCTATAATTCACCCCTCCACTTT.

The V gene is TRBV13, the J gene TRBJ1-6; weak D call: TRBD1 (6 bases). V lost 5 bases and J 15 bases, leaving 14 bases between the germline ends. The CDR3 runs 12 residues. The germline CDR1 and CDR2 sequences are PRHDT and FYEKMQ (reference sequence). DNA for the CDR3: TGTGCCAGCAGCACTCAACAGGGTATCCTCCACTTT. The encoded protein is CASSTQQGILHF.

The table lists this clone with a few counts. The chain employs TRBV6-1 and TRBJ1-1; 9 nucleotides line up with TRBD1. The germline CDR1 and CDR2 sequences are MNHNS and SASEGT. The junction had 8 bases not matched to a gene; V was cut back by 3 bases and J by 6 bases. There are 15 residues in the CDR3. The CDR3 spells CASSDTRGDRAEAFF. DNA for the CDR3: TGTGCCAGCAGTGACACCCGGGGGGACAGGGCTGAAGCTTTCTTT.

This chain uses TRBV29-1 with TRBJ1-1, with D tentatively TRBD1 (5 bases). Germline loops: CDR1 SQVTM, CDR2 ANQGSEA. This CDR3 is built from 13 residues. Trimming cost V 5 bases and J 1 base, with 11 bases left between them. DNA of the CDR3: TGCAGCGTTAAGACAGACAAGAACACTGAAGCTTTCTTT. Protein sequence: CSVKTDKNTEAFF. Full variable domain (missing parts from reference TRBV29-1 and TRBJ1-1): SAVISQKPSRDICQRGTSLTIQCQVDSQVTMMFWYRQQPGQSLTLIATANQGSEATYESGFVIDKFPISRPNLTFSTLTVSNMSPEDSSIYLCSVKTDKNTEAFFGQGTRLTVV.

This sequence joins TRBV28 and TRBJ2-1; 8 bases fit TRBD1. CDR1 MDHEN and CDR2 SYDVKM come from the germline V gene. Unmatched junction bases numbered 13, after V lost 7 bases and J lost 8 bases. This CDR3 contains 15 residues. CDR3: CASTWTGNVYDEQFF. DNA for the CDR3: TGTGCCAGCACCTGGACAGGGAACGTTTATGATGAGCAGTTCTTC.

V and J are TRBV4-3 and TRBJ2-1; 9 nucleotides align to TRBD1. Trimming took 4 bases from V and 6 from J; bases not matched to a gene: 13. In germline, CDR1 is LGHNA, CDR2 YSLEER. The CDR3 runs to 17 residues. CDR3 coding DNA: TGCGCCAGCAGCCCCGCGCGAGGGGACAGGGATCGCAATGAGCAGTTCTTC. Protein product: CASSPARGDRDRNEQFF.

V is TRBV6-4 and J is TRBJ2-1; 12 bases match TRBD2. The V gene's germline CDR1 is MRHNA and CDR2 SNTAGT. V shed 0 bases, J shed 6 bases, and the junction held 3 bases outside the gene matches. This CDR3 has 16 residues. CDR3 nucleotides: TGTGCCAGCAGTGACTCGACTAGCGGGGGAATCAATGAGCAGTTCTTC. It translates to CASSDSTSGGINEQFF.

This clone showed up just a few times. In DNA form, the CDR3 reads TGTGCCAGTAGTATTCACAGGGGCGCCGGGGAGCTGTTTTTT. Translating it yields CASSIHRGAGELFF. The chain has TRBV19 and TRBJ2-2; 7 nucleotides align to TRBD1. Germline CDR1 and CDR2: LNHDA and SQIVND (reference sequence). The CDR3 runs 14 residues. Trimming removed 3 bases from V and 6 bases from J; junction bases left unmatched: 4.

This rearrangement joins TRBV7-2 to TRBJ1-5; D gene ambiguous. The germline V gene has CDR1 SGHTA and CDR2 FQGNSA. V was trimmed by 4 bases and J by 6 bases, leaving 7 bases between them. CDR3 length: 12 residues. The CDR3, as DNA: TGTGCCAGCAGCTGGGGAGGTCAGCCCCAGCATTTT. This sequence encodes CASSWGGQPQHF.

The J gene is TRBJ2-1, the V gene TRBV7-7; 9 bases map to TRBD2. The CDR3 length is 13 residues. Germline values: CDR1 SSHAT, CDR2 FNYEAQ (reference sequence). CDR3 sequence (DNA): TGTGCTAGTTCTAGCGGGAACTACAATGAGCAGTTCTTC. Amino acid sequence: CASSSGNYNEQFF.

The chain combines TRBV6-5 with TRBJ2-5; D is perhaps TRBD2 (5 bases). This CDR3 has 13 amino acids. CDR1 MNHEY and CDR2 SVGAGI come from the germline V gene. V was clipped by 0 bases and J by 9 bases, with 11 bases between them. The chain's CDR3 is CASSYSLRAAQYF. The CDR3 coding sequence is TGTGCCAGCAGTTACTCGTTGCGAGCGGCCCAGTACTTC.

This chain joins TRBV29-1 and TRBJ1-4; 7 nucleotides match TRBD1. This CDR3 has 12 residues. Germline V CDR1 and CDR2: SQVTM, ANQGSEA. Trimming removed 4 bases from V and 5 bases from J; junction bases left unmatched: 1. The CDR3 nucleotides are TGCAGCGTTGTGGGACAGAATGAAAAACTGTTTTTT. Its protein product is CSVVGQNEKLFF.